Listed below are T cell receptor beta chains from one sample, sequenced in a study of shared clonotypes between healthy human individuals. Method: immunoSEQ multiplex PCR; TCRdb's copy keeps in-frame clones and lacks some. This table holds roughly 2.1 million clones, 85% to 95% found once. What was sequenced was naive CD8+ T cells from PBMCs. The origin of the receptors is a man aged 18 to 35 in good health. Some clones in this sample may be carry-over from other donors' samples. Both conserved end residues are trimmed from each CDR3.

CDR3 length: 12
V gene: TRBV15
CDR3 protein: ATKGQGGTGELF

CDR3 length: 11
V gene: TRBV27
CDR3 protein: ASKPGQHTEAF

CDR3 length: 10
V gene: TRBV13
CDR3 protein: ASSLGDRAQY

CDR3 length: 16
V gene: TRBV11-2
CDR3 protein: ASSLVAGAGGASDTQY

CDR3 length: 13
V gene: TRBV19
CDR3 protein: ASSITGGAGETQY

CDR3 length: 9
V gene: TRBV13
CDR3 protein: ASSQTDGYT

CDR3 length: 11
V gene: TRBV6-1
CDR3 protein: ASWEFRQNTQY

CDR3 length: 12
V gene: TRBV19
CDR3 protein: ASSIAWQNTEAF

CDR3 length: 12
V gene: TRBV5-6
CDR3 protein: ASSLIRQGYEQY

CDR3 length: 13
V gene: TRBV28
CDR3 protein: ASSPGTSASYEQY

CDR3 length: 12
V gene: TRBV13
CDR3 protein: ASSQTRRNTEAF

CDR3 length: 13
V gene: TRBV6-5
CDR3 protein: ASSYSTSGSYEQY

CDR3 length: 13
V gene: TRBV27
CDR3 protein: ASSGLAAWEETQY

CDR3 length: 11
V gene: TRBV11-3
CDR3 protein: ASSLDGEGEQF

CDR3 length: 12
V gene: TRBV4-1
CDR3 protein: ASSLAGSYNEQF

CDR3 length: 14
V gene: TRBV5-1
CDR3 protein: ASSPGQGIVNTEAF

CDR3 length: 13
V gene: TRBV5-1
CDR3 protein: ASSLARRAAVEAF

CDR3 length: 13
V gene: TRBV27
CDR3 protein: ASSPDSINTDTQY

CDR3 length: 13
V gene: TRBV7-9
CDR3 protein: ASSLLRDSNTEAF

CDR3 length: 10
V gene: TRBV9
CDR3 protein: ASSGPGYEQY

CDR3 length: 12
V gene: TRBV15
CDR3 protein: ATSNRDRFYEQY

CDR3 length: 10
V gene: TRBV15
CDR3 protein: ATSGDRYEQY

CDR3 length: 11
V gene: TRBV7-6
CDR3 protein: ASSLGPYQPQH

CDR3 length: 11
V gene: TRBV5-1
CDR3 protein: ASSLDGTGWHS

CDR3 length: 14
V gene: TRBV27
CDR3 protein: ASSTTGIQAKNIQY

CDR3 length: 12
V gene: TRBV28
CDR3 protein: ASSSTGIADTQY

CDR3 length: 11
V gene: TRBV30
CDR3 protein: AWSIGSSYEQY

CDR3 length: 14
V gene: TRBV7-9
CDR3 protein: ASSPGQTYMNTEAF

CDR3 length: 10
V gene: TRBV6-6
CDR3 protein: ASSPVQPWTY

CDR3 length: 13
V gene: TRBV10-1
CDR3 protein: ASIYLRDRESEQY

CDR3 length: 12
V gene: TRBV13
CDR3 protein: ASSLGGGDYGYT

CDR3 length: 14
V gene: TRBV29-1
CDR3 protein: SVVYNSGQLFYEQY

CDR3 length: 14
V gene: TRBV7-9
CDR3 protein: ASSPSPGTDAYEQY

CDR3 length: 13
V gene: TRBV10-2
CDR3 protein: ASSEYYGPNQPQH